The 20 T cell receptor beta chains below were found in one sample sequenced in a study of CXCR3-negative and CXCR3-positive naive CD8 T cells. Their antigens remain unidentified. Carrying UMI labels, the TRB cDNA libraries were prepared through 5' RACE. TCRdb derives one entry per CDR3 protein from the 5' RACE reads, leaving out DNA. This table holds roughly 130,000 distinct CDR3 sequences. Study outcomes and limitations: Higher TRB CDR3 hydrophobicity marked CXCR3-positive naive cells relative to CXCR3-negative naive cells.

Sequenced material: naive CXCR3+ CD8+ T cells from blood. Subset indicated: CD45RO-CCR7+CD27+CD95- naive CD8+ T cells expressing CXCR3 (TNR3+). These TCRs come from a human donor in good health. Some clones in this sample may be carry-over from other donors' samples.

The V call is TRBV5-1, the J call TRBJ2-1. The CDR3 contains 14 residues. Germline values: CDR1 SGHRS, CDR2 YFSETQ. CDR3 amino acids: CASSLEGTYNEQFF.

The chain combines TRBV28 with TRBJ2-2; absent DNA, TCRdb's TRBD1 call cannot be checked. The CDR3 consists of 17 residues. CDR1 and CDR2 (germline): MDHEN, SYDVKM. This CDR3 reads CASSPGSRTGDTGELFF.

This chain joins TRBV9 and TRBJ2-1; TCRdb gives TRBD1 as the D gene, but with no DNA this cannot be confirmed. Per the germline V gene, CDR1 is SGDLS and CDR2 is YYNGEE. The CDR3 runs 13 residues. This CDR3 reads CASSVLGGDEQFF.

The chain links TRBV20-1 to TRBJ2-3; TCRdb's assignment of TRBD2 cannot be checked, as there is no DNA. This CDR3 contains 15 residues. The germline gives CDR1 DFQATT, CDR2 SNEGSKA (reference sequence). The CDR3 reads CSARERASHTDTQYF.

This chain links TRBV4-2 with TRBJ2-3; the D gene TCRdb calls, TRBD2, cannot be checked with no DNA. Germline-derived CDR1 and CDR2 are LGHNA and YNFKEQ. CDR3 size: 15 residues. The CDR3 region is CASSQREGRPDTQYF.

The chain has TRBV20-1 and TRBJ2-7; the D gene TCRdb calls, TRBD2, cannot be checked with no DNA. CDR3 length equals 15 residues. Germline assignment: CDR1 DFQATT and CDR2 SNEGSKA (reference sequence). This CDR3 is CSAAGTSGTPWEQYF.

The chain recombines TRBV7-9 with TRBJ2-1; TCRdb returns TRBD1, unconfirmable since there is no DNA. Germline values: CDR1 SEHNR, CDR2 FQNEAQ (reference sequence). The CDR3 runs 11 residues. The CDR3 sequence: CASSWDSRQFF.

This sequence joins TRBV28 and TRBJ2-4; TCRdb's D call, TRBD1, is unchecked because there is no DNA. This CDR3 has 14 amino acids. Per the germline V gene, CDR1 is MDHEN and CDR2 is SYDVKM. This CDR3 reads CASIGGATSGIQYF.

The rearrangement links TRBV27 to TRBJ2-7; no DNA is available, so the TRBD2 call from TCRdb remains unchecked. The CDR3 loop spans 17 amino acids. The V gene's germline CDR1 is MNHEY and CDR2 SMNVEV (reference sequence). CDR3 amino acids: CASSPLGGGHNSYEQYF.

The V and J genes are TRBV24-1 and TRBJ1-2; TCRdb's D gene call, TRBD1, goes unchecked for lack of DNA. The CDR3 runs 22 residues. Germline V gene data show CDR1 as KGHDR and CDR2 as SFDVKD. CDR3 sequence: CATSDLHPIGTGTDGWNYGYTF.

The chain's CDR3 is CASSDEGGGIQYF. The V gene is TRBV6-4, the J gene TRBJ2-4; there is no DNA to check the TCRdb D call of TRBD1. The CDR3 is 13 amino acids. Per the germline V gene, CDR1 is MRHNA and CDR2 is SNTAGT.

The V gene is TRBV4-1, the J gene TRBJ1-1; the TRBD1 assignment by TCRdb is unverifiable without DNA. The CDR3 is made up of 17 amino acids. Germline-derived CDR1 and CDR2 are MGHRA and YSYEKL. CDR3 loop: CASSQDPGTGGFTEAFF.

V and J are TRBV7-3 and TRBJ2-5; TCRdb's D call, TRBD2, is unchecked because there is no DNA. Germline V lookup: CDR1 SGHTA, CDR2 FQGTGA. The CDR3 has 15 amino acids. CDR3 sequence: CASSLAGTSGETQYF.

The chain combines TRBV19 with TRBJ2-7; the TCRdb D gene call, TRBD2, has no DNA to confirm it. In germline, CDR1 is LNHDA, CDR2 SQIVND (reference sequence). The CDR3 consists of 14 residues. CDR3 sequence: CASSPSGGALEQYF.

This chain links TRBV28 with TRBJ2-1; TCRdb designates TRBD2, a call that cannot be tested without DNA. The CDR3 extends over 16 amino acids. CDR1 is MDHEN, CDR2 SYDVKM, per germline. CDR3 loop: CASSPTEGVTYNEQFF.

The rearrangement uses TRBV7-3 and TRBJ2-1; TCRdb's assignment of TRBD2 cannot be checked, as there is no DNA. CDR3 length equals 15 residues. Germline-derived CDR1 and CDR2 are SGHTA and FQGTGA. CDR3: CASSLTSGGYNEQFF.

The V and J genes are TRBV11-3 and TRBJ2-5; the TCRdb call, TRBD2, lacks DNA for checking. This CDR3 has 17 residues. CDR1 SGHNT and CDR2 YENEEA come from the germline V gene. The CDR3 loop is CASSLSVVAEYQETQYF.

The rearrangement uses TRBV2 and TRBJ2-7; TCRdb reports TRBD1, a call that lacks DNA to check it against. The CDR3 is 13 amino acids. Germline V lookup: CDR1 SNHLY, CDR2 FYNNEI. The CDR3 sequence is CASTGTPSYEQYF.

The chain has TRBV20-1 and TRBJ1-3; with no DNA, the TCRdb D assignment of TRBD1 cannot be verified. Germline assignment: CDR1 DFQATT and CDR2 SNEGSKA (reference sequence). This CDR3 spans 15 amino acids. CDR3 region: CSARDPGELGNTIYF.

The V and J genes are TRBV5-1 and TRBJ1-3. Germline CDR1 and CDR2: SGHRS and YFSETQ. There are 14 residues in the CDR3. The CDR3 is CASSADITGNTIYF.